Listed below are T cell receptor beta chains from one sample, sequenced in a study of graft-versus-host responses after intestinal transplantation. Clones were sequenced by immunoSEQ multiplex PCR, and TCRdb holds only the in-frame ones, with some missing. Here the sample spans under 90,000 clones, approximately 92% being singletons. The source was PBMCs, collected 98 days after intestinal transplantation. Source of these receptors: a human patient who received an intestinal transplant, so some T cells may come from the graft donor. CDR3s include the opening cysteine and the closing phenylalanine or tryptophan. Where a row states a size, it is once, few, many or the class of an expanded clone; other rows omit it.

j_gene | abundance | v_gene | CDR3aa
TRBJ1-3 | - | TRBV5-1 | CASSPGTTGNTIYF
TRBJ2-1 | few | TRBV6-5 | CASSGEDRANEQFF
TRBJ2-2 | - | TRBV9 | CASSPLAGVNTGELFF
TRBJ1-1 | - | TRBV7-2 | CASSLVPGGITEAFF
TRBJ2-7 | - | TRBV12-5 | CASGLDRGGYEQYF
TRBJ2-1 | - | TRBV2 | CALARLAGSRGEQFF
TRBJ2-3 | - | TRBV6-4 | CASSDGLAGYTDTQYF
TRBJ1-2 | - | TRBV20-1 | CSAGRGLNYTF
TRBJ2-7 | - | TRBV28 | CASKAGQETYEQYF
TRBJ2-1 | - | TRBV5-1 | CASSLSGSSQAGVNEQFF
TRBJ2-3 | - | TRBV30 | CAWSTGTNTQYF
TRBJ2-1 | - | TRBV4-1 | CASSQDRWGRDDNEQFF
TRBJ2-7 | - | TRBV4-1 | CASSQGQGGRNEQYF
TRBJ2-7 | - | TRBV9 | CASSVGGGADEQYF
TRBJ2-5 | - | TRBV6-5 | CASSYRRDRTKTQYF
TRBJ2-7 | few | TRBV9 | CASSVAEGEQYF
TRBJ2-1 | - | TRBV5-1 | CASSAPSGGAYNEQFF
TRBJ2-7 | - | TRBV6-5 | CASSEGRGGYEQYF
TRBJ1-5 | - | TRBV11-2 | CASSLVHRSNQPQHF
TRBJ2-7 | - | TRBV15 | CATSRVANRYEQYF
TRBJ2-1 | - | TRBV5-1 | CASSPQLDPNEQFF
TRBJ2-4 | - | TRBV19 | CASSPQGGGNIQYF
TRBJ2-7 | - | TRBV28 | CASSEIPGTSGSGYEQYF
TRBJ2-5 | - | TRBV4-1 | CASSQDRGTQYF
TRBJ2-7 | - | TRBV5-1 | CASSLAVGGSEQYF
TRBJ1-1 | - | TRBV5-1 | CASSSTPRGENTEAFF
TRBJ2-3 | - | TRBV5-6 | CASSFLALISTDTQYF
TRBJ2-7 | - | TRBV11-1 | CASSPPERERRYEQYF
TRBJ2-5 | - | TRBV5-4 | CASSWGDQETQYF
TRBJ2-7 | - | TRBV4-1 | CASSQEPDRAYEQYF
TRBJ2-2 | - | TRBV27 | CASSSVPTGVRTGELFF
TRBJ2-2 | - | TRBV19 | CASSENRPMNSKKAGELFF
- | - | TRBV28 | CASSLSPPGRADEQYF
TRBJ1-3 | few | TRBV7-6 | CASSLASGRGTGNTIYF
TRBJ1-1 | - | TRBV4-1 | CASSPFGNTEAFF
TRBJ2-1 | - | TRBV7-9 | CASSLAGGVEQFF
TRBJ2-7 | - | TRBV5-5 | CASSLDGYEQYF
TRBJ2-2 | - | TRBV25-1 | CASSEWGQGSGELFF
TRBJ2-1 | - | TRBV7-9 | CASVGPGTSGALVNNEQFF
TRBJ2-1 | - | TRBV7-8 | CASSLPRPAGGGNEQFF
TRBJ2-7 | - | TRBV28 | CASSPGTSGYEQYF
TRBJ2-6 | once | TRBV4-1 | CASSLTGDGANVLTF
TRBJ1-2 | - | TRBV4-1 | CASSQDSLTDGYTF